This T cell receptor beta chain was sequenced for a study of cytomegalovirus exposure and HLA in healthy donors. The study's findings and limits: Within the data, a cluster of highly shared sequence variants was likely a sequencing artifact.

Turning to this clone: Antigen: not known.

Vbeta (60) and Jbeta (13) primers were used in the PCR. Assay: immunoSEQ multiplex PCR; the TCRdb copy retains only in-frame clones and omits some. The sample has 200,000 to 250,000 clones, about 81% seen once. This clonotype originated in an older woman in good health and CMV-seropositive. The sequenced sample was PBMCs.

CDR3 amino acids: CASSSKRVTNTGELFF. CDR3 DNA sequence: TGTGCCAGCAGCTCCAAGCGGGTCACGAACACCGGGGAGCTGTTTTTT. This sequence joins TRBV7-2 and TRBJ2-2; D perhaps matches TRBD2 (6 bases). The V and J ends lost 4 bases and 0 bases respectively, with 12 bases between them. This CDR3 comprises 16 residues. The germline CDR1 and CDR2 sequences are SGHTA and FQGNSA.